Described below is a single T cell receptor beta chain sequence and its context. Its antigen is as yet unknown. The sample belongs to a study of OX40 agonist ivuxolimab in advanced cancers. About the study: Patients were given ivuxolimab, an antibody that agonizes OX40 (CD134). General observations from the study: Researchers did not determine the expanded peripheral T cells' antigen specificity. The mean number of expanded clones was higher in CD8+ T cells than in CD4+.

Generated by immunoSEQ multiplex PCR, the TCRdb table keeps only in-frame clones and is missing some. The sample lists about 58,000 clones, around nine tenths occurring once. Between the trimmed V and J ends, which lost 4 bases and 2 bases, there was a span of 8 bases. The CDR3 has 13 residues. CDR1 MGHRA and CDR2 YSYEKL come from the germline V gene. The rearrangement uses TRBV4-1 and TRBJ2-5; D ambiguous. The sample consisted of CD4+ or CD8+ T cells sorted from blood, taken in a trial of the OX40 agonist ivuxolimab. This TCR was sampled from an adult with an advanced solid tumor such as melanoma, head and neck, liver or kidney cancer. CDR3 coding DNA: TGCGCCAGCAGCCGAATGGTACAAGAGACCCAGTACTTC. Translating it yields CASSRMVQETQYF.